This TCR beta chain derives from a study of blood T cells in healthy people across ages. The CDR3 totals 12 residues. The V gene's germline CDR1 is SGHVS and CDR2 FQNEAQ. V was pared by 5 bases and J by 11 bases, with 15 bases between. Alongside a J-beta primer mix, a sample-barcoded 5' primer served in a second PCR lasting roughly 6 to 11 cycles. Using its own MiXCR run on the 5' RACE reads, TCRdb lists one record per CDR3 protein. The sample carries 650,000 to 1,000,000 distinct CDR3 sequences, roughly 40% recorded once. The sample was blood. This chain uses TRBV7-8 with TRBJ2-5; no reliable D call. The clonotype originates from a man between 18 and 29 years old in good health. The CDR3 sequence is CASSPDVQGQYF. CDR3 nucleotides: TGTGCCAGCAGCCCAGATGTACAAGGGCAGTACTTC.